A selection of T cell receptor beta chains follows, all from one sample in a study of shared clonotypes between healthy human individuals. Sequencing was performed with immunoSEQ multiplex PCR; in TCRdb, only in-frame clones are kept and a portion is missing. The sample has over a million clones, approximately 96% seen once. Sequenced material: naive CD4+ T cells sorted from blood. The receptor source for this set is a man aged 30 to 39 in good health. Each CDR3 is given without its conserved first and last residue. The order of the fields is J gene, D gene, CDR3 length, V gene, clone size, CDR3 protein. D genes are given only for firm matches. Some rows mark clone size as missing; the rest say once, few, many or name a class of expanded clone.

j_gene: TRBJ2-7
d_gene: -
len: 15
v_gene: TRBV5-1
abundance: -
CDR3aa: ASAKPSSGAPIYEQY

j_gene: TRBJ1-2
d_gene: TRBD1
len: 10
v_gene: TRBV2
abundance: -
CDR3aa: ASTVTGGGYT

j_gene: TRBJ1-5
d_gene: -
len: 12
v_gene: TRBV7-9
abundance: -
CDR3aa: ASSQRGGGGPQH

j_gene: TRBJ2-7
d_gene: TRBD2
len: 13
v_gene: TRBV28
abundance: -
CDR3aa: ASSLLRLAGDEQY

j_gene: TRBJ1-2
d_gene: -
len: 16
v_gene: TRBV7-2
abundance: -
CDR3aa: ASSLRVQTRGRNYGYT

j_gene: TRBJ1-2
d_gene: TRBD1
len: 13
v_gene: TRBV6-4
abundance: -
CDR3aa: ASSVSGQGNYGYT

j_gene: TRBJ2-1
d_gene: -
len: 12
v_gene: TRBV6-1
abundance: -
CDR3aa: ASWDFRSYNEQF

j_gene: TRBJ2-2
d_gene: -
len: 15
v_gene: TRBV2
abundance: -
CDR3aa: ASSPNRPWGGTGELF

j_gene: TRBJ2-3
d_gene: -
len: 12
v_gene: TRBV6-5
abundance: -
CDR3aa: ASSWTEVTDTQY

j_gene: TRBJ2-7
d_gene: -
len: 13
v_gene: TRBV7-2
abundance: -
CDR3aa: ASSLASSRAGEQY

j_gene: TRBJ1-2
d_gene: -
len: 9
v_gene: TRBV6-5
abundance: -
CDR3aa: ASRWDYGYT

j_gene: TRBJ1-1
d_gene: TRBD1
len: 14
v_gene: TRBV19
abundance: -
CDR3aa: ASSTNRGLGVTEAF

j_gene: TRBJ2-1
d_gene: TRBD2
len: 13
v_gene: TRBV5-4
abundance: -
CDR3aa: ASSMTSGSNNEQF

j_gene: TRBJ2-6
d_gene: -
len: 12
v_gene: TRBV9
abundance: -
CDR3aa: ASSDTPGANVLT

j_gene: TRBJ2-5
d_gene: -
len: 11
v_gene: TRBV28
abundance: once
CDR3aa: ASSPRHQETQY

j_gene: TRBJ2-3
d_gene: -
len: 15
v_gene: TRBV5-1
abundance: -
CDR3aa: ASSLRGGVTSTDTQY

j_gene: TRBJ2-3
d_gene: TRBD2
len: 12
v_gene: TRBV9
abundance: -
CDR3aa: ASSVEIAGDTQY

j_gene: TRBJ2-7
d_gene: -
len: 12
v_gene: TRBV18
abundance: few
CDR3aa: ASSQISPLYEQY

j_gene: TRBJ2-3
d_gene: -
len: 10
v_gene: TRBV18
abundance: -
CDR3aa: ASSRGTDTQY

j_gene: TRBJ2-5
d_gene: -
len: 13
v_gene: TRBV18
abundance: -
CDR3aa: ASSPRGGYGETQY

j_gene: TRBJ2-7
d_gene: -
len: 9
v_gene: TRBV23-1
abundance: -
CDR3aa: ASGPPEMEY

j_gene: TRBJ2-7
d_gene: -
len: 12
v_gene: TRBV18
abundance: -
CDR3aa: ASSPPQGVYEQY

j_gene: TRBJ2-1
d_gene: -
len: 11
v_gene: TRBV18
abundance: -
CDR3aa: ASSPSLEFEQF

j_gene: TRBJ2-1
d_gene: TRBD2
len: 11
v_gene: TRBV6-4
abundance: -
CDR3aa: ASSDSLAGEQF

j_gene: TRBJ2-3
d_gene: TRBD1
len: 11
v_gene: TRBV10-3
abundance: -
CDR3aa: AIGQGVADTQY

j_gene: TRBJ2-7
d_gene: -
len: 12
v_gene: TRBV18
abundance: -
CDR3aa: ASSPLSVPYEQY

j_gene: TRBJ1-5
d_gene: -
len: 10
v_gene: TRBV7-9
abundance: -
CDR3aa: ASSPQGQPQH

j_gene: TRBJ2-5
d_gene: -
len: 12
v_gene: TRBV10-3
abundance: -
CDR3aa: AISASGSEETQY

j_gene: TRBJ1-5
d_gene: TRBD1
len: 12
v_gene: TRBV7-2
abundance: -
CDR3aa: ASTRTGSNQPQH

j_gene: TRBJ1-2
d_gene: -
len: 10
v_gene: TRBV4-1
abundance: -
CDR3aa: ASSQDVGGYT

j_gene: TRBJ2-7
d_gene: -
len: 12
v_gene: TRBV28
abundance: -
CDR3aa: ASRRGLISSEQY

j_gene: TRBJ1-3
d_gene: TRBD1
len: 14
v_gene: TRBV6-5
abundance: -
CDR3aa: ASSLGQGWAGNTIY

j_gene: TRBJ2-4
d_gene: -
len: 12
v_gene: TRBV7-9
abundance: -
CDR3aa: ASSRADGPNIQY

j_gene: TRBJ2-7
d_gene: TRBD2
len: 12
v_gene: TRBV6-6
abundance: -
CDR3aa: ASSPIGGSDEQY

j_gene: TRBJ2-1
d_gene: TRBD2
len: 14
v_gene: TRBV5-1
abundance: -
CDR3aa: ASSLVLAGTYNEQF

j_gene: TRBJ2-7
d_gene: -
len: 10
v_gene: TRBV5-6
abundance: -
CDR3aa: ASSWDNHEQY

j_gene: TRBJ2-3
d_gene: -
len: 10
v_gene: TRBV10-2
abundance: -
CDR3aa: ATGDTTDTQY

j_gene: TRBJ2-3
d_gene: -
len: 12
v_gene: TRBV9
abundance: -
CDR3aa: ASTRQTSTDTQY

j_gene: TRBJ2-3
d_gene: -
len: 13
v_gene: TRBV28
abundance: -
CDR3aa: ASRTRIASTDTQY

j_gene: TRBJ2-7
d_gene: -
len: 14
v_gene: TRBV5-5
abundance: -
CDR3aa: ASSSGYGTLSYEQY

j_gene: TRBJ1-1
d_gene: -
len: 17
v_gene: TRBV7-9
abundance: -
CDR3aa: ASSLVGRNGLILNTEAF

j_gene: TRBJ2-2
d_gene: -
len: 13
v_gene: TRBV7-2
abundance: -
CDR3aa: ASSPSGGFTGELF

j_gene: TRBJ2-2
d_gene: -
len: 14
v_gene: TRBV14
abundance: -
CDR3aa: ASSFFGQGFSGELF

j_gene: TRBJ2-1
d_gene: -
len: 15
v_gene: TRBV4-2
abundance: -
CDR3aa: ASSFLRSQSSYNEQF

j_gene: TRBJ1-3
d_gene: -
len: 15
v_gene: TRBV5-4
abundance: -
CDR3aa: ASSLPRGGSSGNTIY

j_gene: TRBJ1-1
d_gene: -
len: 10
v_gene: TRBV15
abundance: -
CDR3aa: ATSRGITEAF